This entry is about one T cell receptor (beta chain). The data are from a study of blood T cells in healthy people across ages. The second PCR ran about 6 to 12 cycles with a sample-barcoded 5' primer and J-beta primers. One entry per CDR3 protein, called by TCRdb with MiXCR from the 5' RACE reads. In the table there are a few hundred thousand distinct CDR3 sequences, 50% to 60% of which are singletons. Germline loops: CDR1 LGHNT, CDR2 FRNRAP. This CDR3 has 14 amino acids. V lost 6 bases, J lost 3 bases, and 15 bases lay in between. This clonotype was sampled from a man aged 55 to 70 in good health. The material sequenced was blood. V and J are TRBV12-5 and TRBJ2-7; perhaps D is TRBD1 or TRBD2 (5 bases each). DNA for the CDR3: TGTGCTAGTGGACTGGGGGACGGTCTCTACGAGCAGTACTTC. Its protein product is CASGLGDGLYEQYF.